This T cell receptor (beta chain) was documented in a study of shared clonotypes between healthy human individuals. Sequenced by immunoSEQ multiplex PCR; TCRdb stores in-frame clones only, minus some. Among 2 million to 2.5 million clones listed, roughly 95% were seen once. The CDR3 contains 15 residues. Germline V gene sequence: CDR1 SNHLY, CDR2 FYNNEI. The V segment lost 3 bases and the J segment 5 bases; nucleotides outside the gene matches: 6. The chain employs TRBV2 and TRBJ2-5; 10 bases fit TRBD2. This receptor was obtained from a man aged 18 to 30 in good health. What was sequenced was naive CD4+ T cells sorted from blood. The subset here: CD45RA+ positively selected. This chain's CDR3 is CASSEASGSWETQYF. The CDR3 nucleotides read TGTGCCAGCAGTGAGGCTAGCGGGAGTTGGGAGACCCAGTACTTC.